This TCR beta chain was sequenced for a study of blood T cell repertoires in COVID-19. Study-level information: Specimens from acute and convalescent COVID-19 originated in the United States, Italy and Spain. T cells, B-cell-depleted T cells, or PBMCs provided the cDNA or gDNA that served as material.

As handled by the study authors: From reference gene primer amplification, estimates of nucleated cell counts were derived. Profiling relied on immunoSEQ multiplex PCR, and the TCRdb table lists in-frame clones only, not all of them. V, J and clone size were drawn from that table, and D and trimming were deduced from the DNA. Seen here are 250,000 to 350,000 clones, 86% observed once, and the top ten hold about 1.6%. The V gene's germline CDR1 is MDHEN and CDR2 SYDVKM. This CDR3 contains 14 residues. The germline V and J ends were trimmed by 4 bases and 7 bases, with 14 bases remaining between them. The sequence derives from a woman in her forties or fifties with acute or convalescent COVID-19. The J gene is TRBJ2-1, the V gene TRBV28; possible D gene TRBD2, 5 bases. Source material: peripheral blood. CDR3 sequence (DNA): TGTGCCAGCAGTTCTTACCCGGACTTGAATGAGCAGTTCTTC. Protein product: CASSSYPDLNEQFF. Based on the CDR3 plus reference TRBV28 and TRBJ2-1, the full variable domain is DVKVTQSSRYLVKRTGEKVFLECVQDMDHENMFWYRQDPGLGLRLIYFSYDVKMKEKGDIPEGYSVSREKKERFSLILESASTNQTSMYLCASSSYPDLNEQFFGPGTRLTVL.